The 27 T cell receptor beta chains listed next were all sequenced from one sample in a study of blood T cell repertoires in COVID-19. Repertoires were generated with immunoSEQ multiplex PCR, while TCRdb's copy carries only in-frame clones and drops some. The table has hundreds of thousands of clones, nearly 90% seen once. Material: PBMCs or T cells enriched from blood (not recorded which). These receptor sequences come from a woman between 18 and 30 years old who had been exposed to COVID-19.

This clone was counted between two and nine times. J is TRBJ1-1 and V is TRBV9, with 12 bases matching TRBD1. Per germline, CDR1 SGDLS and CDR2 YYNGEE. With 4 bases clipped from V and 2 bases from J, the junction kept 21 bases outside the gene matches. CDR3 length: 21 amino acids. In DNA form, the CDR3 reads TGTGCCAGCAGCCCAGGCTCCACGTTCCCGGGACAGGGGGCTTTTAACACTGAAGCTTTCTTT. This sequence encodes CASSPGSTFPGQGAFNTEAFF. Together with reference TRBV9 and TRBJ1-1, the CDR3 gives the full variable domain: DSGVTQTPKHLITATGQRVTLRCSPRSGDLSVYWYQQSLDQGLQFLIQYYNGEERAKGNILERFSAQQFPDLHSELNLSSLELGDSALYFCASSPGSTFPGQGAFNTEAFFGQGTRLTVV.

The chain couples TRBV27 to TRBJ2-7; 13 bases map to TRBD2. The trim removed 6 bases at V and 4 bases at J, leaving 12 bases unmatched. There are 17 residues in the CDR3. CDR1 and CDR2 from the germline V gene are MNHEY and SMNVEV (reference sequence). The CDR3 is CASSPGLAGAVLYEQYF. CDR3 in DNA: TGTGCCAGCAGCCCTGGACTAGCGGGAGCCGTTCTATACGAGCAGTACTTC.

For the CDR3, the DNA is TGCAGTGCTAGTTCCGGGAGGTACGAGCAGTTCTTC. Translated: CSASSGRYEQFF. The V and J genes are TRBV20-1 and TRBJ2-1; TRBD2 matches at 7 bases. CDR3 length: 12 residues. V lost 3 bases, J lost 10 bases, and 6 bases stayed unmatched. Germline CDR1 reads DFQATT; CDR2 reads SNEGSKA (reference sequence).

The chain is built from TRBV27 and TRBJ1-1, with 11 bases that match TRBD1. V lost 4 bases and J lost 0; bases outside the gene matches: 4. The length of the CDR3 is 16 residues. CDR1 MNHEY and CDR2 SMNVEV come from the germline V gene (reference sequence). The CDR3 region is CASSSDRGRMNTEAFF. In nucleotides, the CDR3 is TGTGCCAGCAGTTCGGACAGGGGGCGGATGAACACTGAAGCTTTCTTT.

The chain links TRBV4-3 to TRBJ1-1; D not certain. Germline V lookup: CDR1 LGHNA, CDR2 YSLEER. The CDR3 is made up of 16 amino acids. V lost 0 bases and J 2 bases, leaving 13 bases between the germline ends. The CDR3 sequence: CASSQDRGGKNTEAFF. The CDR3 coding sequence is TGCGCCAGCAGCCAAGATCGCGGAGGGAAAAACACTGAAGCTTTCTTT.

This chain links TRBV4-1 with TRBJ1-2; 12 nucleotides agree with TRBD1. CDR1 MGHRA and CDR2 YSYEKL come from the germline V gene. The CDR3 runs 15 residues. The J segment lost 8 bases and the V segment lost 0 bases, leaving 4 bases of the junction unmatched. DNA of the CDR3: TGCGCCAGCAGCCAAGAGGGGACAGGGGGCCCGGGCTACACCTTC. Translation: CASSQEGTGGPGYTF.

The chain is built from TRBV6-1 and TRBJ1-4; 7 bases align to TRBD1. The CDR3 is 15 amino acids. CDR1 and CDR2 from the germline V gene are MNHNS and SASEGT. V lost 1 base to trimming and J lost 8 bases; unmatched junction nucleotides: 7. CDR3 in DNA: TGTGCCAGCAGTGAAGTGGGACAGAGGGAGGAAAAACTGTTTTTT. Translation: CASSEVGQREEKLFF.

The gene calls are TRBV5-1 and TRBJ2-3; TRBD2 agrees at 9 bases. The CDR3 totals 16 residues. Germline values: CDR1 SGHRS, CDR2 YFSETQ. Trimming removed 4 bases from V and 0 bases from J; junction bases left unmatched: 6. The chain's CDR3 is CASSQGLALSTDTQYF. CDR3 coding DNA: TGCGCCAGCAGCCAGGGACTAGCCCTTAGCACAGATACGCAGTATTTT.

About this clone itself: The same CDR3 arises from other DNA sequences in this sample as well. The genes are TRBV7-9 and TRBJ1-6; 9 nucleotides align to TRBD1. CDR1 and CDR2 (germline): SEHNR, FQNEAQ (reference sequence). V lost 4 bases and J lost 7; bases outside the gene matches: 5. This CDR3 contains 15 residues. The CDR3 nucleotides are TGTGCCAGCAGCTCCTCACAGGGGGCAAATTCACCCCTCCACTTT. The encoded protein is CASSSSQGANSPLHF.

Note on this clone: Other DNA variants within this sample encode the same CDR3. The chain combines TRBV28 with TRBJ1-6; D gene ambiguous. The CDR3 contains 15 residues. Germline values: CDR1 MDHEN, CDR2 SYDVKM. V gave up 3 bases and J gave up 0 bases, with 6 bases separating them. CDR3: CASSLPSSYNSPLHF. For the CDR3, the DNA is TGTGCCAGCAGTTTGCCCAGCTCCTATAATTCACCCCTCCACTTT.

V usage is TRBV28 and J usage is TRBJ2-5, with D hard to call. The CDR3 runs to 12 residues. Germline CDR1 MDHEN, CDR2 SYDVKM. Trimming removed 5 bases from V and 1 base from J, with 5 bases in between. CDR3 coding DNA: TGTGCCAGCAGTCCCTTCCAAGAGACCCAGTACTTC. Encoded protein: CASSPFQETQYF.

The J gene is TRBJ2-5, the V gene TRBV11-2, with 11 bases aligning to TRBD2. The CDR3 has 16 residues. In germline, CDR1 is SGHAT, CDR2 FQNNGV. V was clipped by 1 base and J by 2 bases; unmatched bases: 3. The CDR3 DNA reads TGTGCCAGCAGCTTAGGTCCTAGCGGGGGGCAAGAGACCCAGTACTTC. This encodes CASSLGPSGGQETQYF.

The chain employs TRBV9 and TRBJ1-1; 7 bases line up with TRBD1. The CDR3 consists of 13 residues. Germline lookup yields CDR1 SGDLS and CDR2 YYNGEE. J was trimmed by 8 bases and V by 3 bases; bases with no gene match: 7. In nucleotides, the CDR3 is TGTGCCAGCAGCGGGCGACAGGGTGGAGAAGCTTTCTTT. This codes for CASSGRQGGEAFF.

The chain recombines TRBV3-1 (or the pseudogene TRBV3-2) with TRBJ2-3, with 8 bases fitting TRBD2. V lost 1 base and J lost 1; bases outside the gene matches: 22. CDR3 length equals 22 residues. Germline V gene sequence: CDR1 LGHDT, CDR2 YNNKEL (reference sequence). CDR3 in amino acids: CASSQVPSALHRAGARTDTQYF. Here the CDR3 DNA reads TGTGCCAGCAGCCAAGTCCCGAGCGCCCTACACCGAGCGGGGGCCCGCACAGATACGCAGTATTTT.

The chain is built from TRBV25-1 and TRBJ1-4; possibly TRBD1 for D (5 bases). The CDR3 sequence is 16 residues long. Germline V gives CDR1 MGHDK, CDR2 SYGVNS. V was clipped by 4 bases and J by 10 bases, with 22 bases between them. CDR3 region: CASSGWGSGDEGKLFF. DNA for the CDR3: TGTGCCAGCAGTGGTTGGGGTTCGGGGGATGAAGGAAAACTGTTTTTT.

V gene TRBV7-6 combines with J gene TRBJ2-7; the D gene is possibly TRBD2 (6 bases). The CDR3 runs to 14 residues. The germline CDR1 and CDR2 sequences are SGHVS and FNYEAQ. V was pared by 1 base and J by 6 bases, with 13 bases between. The CDR3 loop reads CASSLGVSGGEQYF. CDR3 DNA: TGTGCCAGCAGCTTAGGTGTTAGCGGCGGCGAGCAGTACTTC.

V gene TRBV28 combines with J gene TRBJ1-5; 10 bases align to TRBD1. Trimming removed 5 bases from V and 2 bases from J; junction bases left unmatched: 6. CDR1 is MDHEN and CDR2 is SYDVKM in the germline V gene. The CDR3 is made up of 16 amino acids. CDR3 in DNA: TGTGCCAGCAGTGCGCGACAGGGGGCAGGCAATCAGCCCCAGCATTTT. This sequence encodes CASSARQGAGNQPQHF.

The chain is built from TRBV24-1 and TRBJ2-3; no reliable D call. Germline lookup yields CDR1 KGHDR and CDR2 SFDVKD. The V end lost 5 bases, the J end lost 5 bases, and 4 bases lay between the germline ends. The CDR3 contains 11 residues. CDR3 protein: CATSVLDTQYF. The CDR3 bases are TGTGCCACCAGTGTTCTAGATACGCAGTATTTT.

The J gene is TRBJ2-2, the V gene TRBV5-1, with 7 bases that match TRBD2. Trimming took 3 bases from V and 5 from J; bases not matched to a gene: 4. The CDR3 contains 14 residues. Germline V gives CDR1 SGHRS, CDR2 YFSETQ. CDR3 sequence (DNA): TGCGCCAGCAGCTATACCGGGGGGACCGGGGAGCTGTTTTTT. Its protein product is CASSYTGGTGELFF.

The gene calls are TRBV25-1 and TRBJ2-1; 7 bases match TRBD2. Germline CDR1 and CDR2: MGHDK and SYGVNS. Unmatched junction bases numbered 11, after V lost 5 bases and J lost 7 bases. CDR3 size: 15 residues. The CDR3 is CASSSPRAGENEQFF. CDR3 bases: TGTGCCAGCAGTTCCCCGCGGGCGGGAGAGAATGAGCAGTTCTTC.

The CDR3 sequence is CASSAPHGAYEQYF. DNA for the CDR3: TGTGCCAGCAGTGCGCCACACGGAGCCTACGAGCAGTACTTC. V usage is TRBV28 and J usage is TRBJ2-7, with D unclear. V was clipped by 5 bases and J by 2 bases, with 13 bases between them. The length of the CDR3 is 14 residues. Germline CDR1 and CDR2: MDHEN and SYDVKM.

The CDR3 nucleotides are TGTGCCAGCAGCACCAGACAGGGCCTCTCCTACAATGAGCAGTTCTTC. Encoded protein: CASSTRQGLSYNEQFF. This chain joins TRBV28 and TRBJ2-1, with 7 bases identical to TRBD1. CDR1 is MDHEN, CDR2 SYDVKM, per germline. V dropped 6 bases and J dropped 0; count of bases not matched to a gene: 8. The CDR3 has 16 residues.

The chain carries TRBV11-2 and TRBJ2-5, with 11 positions matching TRBD1. Trimming removed 1 base from V and 5 bases from J; junction bases left unmatched: 3. This CDR3 has 15 amino acids. Germline V gene data show CDR1 as SGHAT and CDR2 as FQNNGV. The CDR3 reads CASSLVGDRGETQYF. CDR3 coding DNA: TGTGCCAGCAGCTTAGTGGGGGACAGGGGGGAGACCCAGTACTTC.

The gene calls are TRBV4-2 and TRBJ1-4; TRBD1 might be the D (6 bases). Per the germline V gene, CDR1 is LGHNA and CDR2 is YNFKEQ. V dropped 1 base and J dropped 3 bases, with 12 bases sitting between them. The CDR3 has 16 residues. The CDR3 sequence is CASSQVGAAANEKLFF. The DNA for the CDR3 is TGTGCCAGCAGCCAAGTGGGGGCGGCCGCTAATGAAAAACTGTTTTTT.

The V and J genes are TRBV4-1 and TRBJ2-1; 7 bases map to TRBD1. The V gene end was trimmed by 2 bases and the J gene end by 6 bases; junction bases not matched to a gene: 4. This CDR3 spans 14 amino acids. Germline CDR1 reads MGHRA; CDR2 reads YSYEKL. In DNA, the CDR3 is TGCGCCAGCAGCCAAAGGACAGGAATCAATGAGCAGTTCTTC. It encodes CASSQRTGINEQFF.

The rearrangement uses TRBV11-3 and TRBJ2-5; TRBD2 matches at 11 bases. Germline CDR1 SGHNT, CDR2 YENEEA. The CDR3 is 17 residues long. Unmatched junction bases numbered 13, after V lost 5 bases and J lost 5 bases. The chain's CDR3 is CASSLGLLAGVRETQYF. The CDR3 coding sequence is TGTGCCAGCAGCCTGGGACTACTAGCGGGAGTACGGGAGACCCAGTACTTC.

The rearrangement uses TRBV7-2 and TRBJ2-1; 10 bases align to TRBD2. Trimming cost V 0 bases and J 7 bases; bases outside gene matches: 9. Germline V gene sequence: CDR1 SGHTA, CDR2 FQGNSA. The CDR3 has 17 amino acids. CDR3 sequence reads: CASSLAGVLAGFNEQFF. CDR3 coding DNA: TGTGCCAGCAGCTTAGCGGGCGTACTAGCGGGGTTTAATGAGCAGTTCTTC.